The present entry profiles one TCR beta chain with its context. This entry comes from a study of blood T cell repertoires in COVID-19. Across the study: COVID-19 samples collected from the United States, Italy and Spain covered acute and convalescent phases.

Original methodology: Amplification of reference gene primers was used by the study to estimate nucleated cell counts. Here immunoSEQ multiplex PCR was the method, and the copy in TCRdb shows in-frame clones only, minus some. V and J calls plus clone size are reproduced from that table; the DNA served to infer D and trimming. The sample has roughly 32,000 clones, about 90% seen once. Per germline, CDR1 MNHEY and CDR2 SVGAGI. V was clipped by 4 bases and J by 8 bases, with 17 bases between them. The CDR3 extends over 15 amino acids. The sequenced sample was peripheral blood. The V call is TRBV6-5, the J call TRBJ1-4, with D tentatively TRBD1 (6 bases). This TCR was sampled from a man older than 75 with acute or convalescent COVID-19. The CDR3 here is CASSSAVTGIEKLFF. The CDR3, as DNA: TGTGCCAGCAGTTCGGCTGTCACAGGGATCGAAAAACTGTTTTTT.